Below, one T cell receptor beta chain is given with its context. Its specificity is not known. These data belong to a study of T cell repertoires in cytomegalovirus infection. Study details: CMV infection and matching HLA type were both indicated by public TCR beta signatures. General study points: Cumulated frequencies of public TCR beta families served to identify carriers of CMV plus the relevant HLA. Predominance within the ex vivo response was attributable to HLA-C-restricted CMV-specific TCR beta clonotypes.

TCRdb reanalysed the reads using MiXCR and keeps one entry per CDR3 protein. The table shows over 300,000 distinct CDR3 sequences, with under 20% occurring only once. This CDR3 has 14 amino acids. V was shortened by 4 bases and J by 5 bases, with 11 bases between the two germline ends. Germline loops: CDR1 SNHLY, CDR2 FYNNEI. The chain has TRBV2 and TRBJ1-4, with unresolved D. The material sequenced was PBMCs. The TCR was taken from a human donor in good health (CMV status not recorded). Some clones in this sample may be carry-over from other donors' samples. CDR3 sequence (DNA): TGTGCCAGCAGTGTTCTAATCCCAAATGAAAAACTGTTTTTT. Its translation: CASSVLIPNEKLFF.